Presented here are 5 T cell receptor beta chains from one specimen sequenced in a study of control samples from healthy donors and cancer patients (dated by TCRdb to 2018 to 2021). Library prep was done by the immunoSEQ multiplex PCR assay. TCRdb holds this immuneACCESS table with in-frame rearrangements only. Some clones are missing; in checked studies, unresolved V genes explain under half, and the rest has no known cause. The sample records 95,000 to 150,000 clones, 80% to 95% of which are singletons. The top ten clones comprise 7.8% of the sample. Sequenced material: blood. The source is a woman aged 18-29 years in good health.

As DNA, the CDR3 is TGCGCCAGCAGCCTACTAGCGGGAAGCTCCTACGAGCAGTACTTC. Translating gives CASSLLAGSSYEQYF. The rearrangement links TRBV5-1 to TRBJ2-7; 10 positions agree with TRBD2. The CDR3 extends over 15 amino acids. V lost 4 bases, J lost 0 bases, and 4 bases stayed unmatched. CDR1 is SGHRS, CDR2 YFSETQ, per germline.

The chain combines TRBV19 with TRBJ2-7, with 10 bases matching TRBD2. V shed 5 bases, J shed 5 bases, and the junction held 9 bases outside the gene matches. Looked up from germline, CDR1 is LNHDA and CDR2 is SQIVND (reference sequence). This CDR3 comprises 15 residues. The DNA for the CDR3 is TGTGCCAGTAGTGGATCAGCGGGAGGGCCCCACGAGCAGTACTTC. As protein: CASSGSAGGPHEQYF.

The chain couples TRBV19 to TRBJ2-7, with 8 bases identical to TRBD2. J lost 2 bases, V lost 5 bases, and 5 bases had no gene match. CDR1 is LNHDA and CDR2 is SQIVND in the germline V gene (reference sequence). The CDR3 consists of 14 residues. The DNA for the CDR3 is TGTGCCAGTAGTCCTCTGGGACTAGCCTACGAGCAGTACTTC. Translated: CASSPLGLAYEQYF. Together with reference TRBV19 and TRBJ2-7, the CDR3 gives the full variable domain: DGGITQSPKYLFRKEGQNVTLSCEQNLNHDAMYWYRQDPGQGLRLIYYSQIVNDFQKGDIAEGYSVSREKKESFPLTVTSAQKNPTAFYLCASSPLGLAYEQYFGPGTRLTVT.

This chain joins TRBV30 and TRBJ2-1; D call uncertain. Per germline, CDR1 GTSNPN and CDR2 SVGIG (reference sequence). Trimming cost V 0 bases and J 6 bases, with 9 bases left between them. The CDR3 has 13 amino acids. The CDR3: CAWSVPPGNEQFF. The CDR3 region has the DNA TGTGCCTGGAGTGTACCCCCAGGCAATGAGCAGTTCTTC.

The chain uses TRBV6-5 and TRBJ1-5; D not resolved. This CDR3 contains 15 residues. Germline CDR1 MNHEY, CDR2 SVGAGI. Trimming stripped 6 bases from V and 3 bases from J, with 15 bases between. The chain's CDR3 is CASRPSTQHNQPQHF. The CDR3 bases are TGTGCCAGCAGACCCAGTACACAGCACAATCAGCCCCAGCATTTT.